A selection of T cell receptor beta chains follows, all from one sample in a study of blood T cell repertoires in COVID-19. Sequenced by immunoSEQ multiplex PCR; TCRdb stores in-frame clones only, minus some. The table has under 250,000 clones, about four fifths seen once; the top ten hold approximately 1.4%. Sequencing input: PBMCs or T cells enriched from blood (not recorded which). These receptors originate from a woman in her forties with acute COVID-19. Both conserved end residues are part of each CDR3. The size entry is marked missing in some rows and otherwise reads once, few, many or a size class.

v_call: TRBV7-2
clone_size: -
j_call: TRBJ2-1
cdr3_aa: CASSLAVAGDYNEQFF

v_call: TRBV15
clone_size: once
j_call: TRBJ2-4
cdr3_aa: CATSRDRASGRNNIQYF

v_call: TRBV2
clone_size: once
j_call: TRBJ1-1
cdr3_aa: CASKRNSATGGGGAFF

v_call: TRBV3-1/TRBV3-2
clone_size: -
j_call: TRBJ2-6
cdr3_aa: CASSQSQGLGANVLTF

v_call: TRBV24-1
clone_size: few
j_call: TRBJ2-1
cdr3_aa: CATALANRDNEQFF

v_call: TRBV7-9
clone_size: -
j_call: TRBJ1-4
cdr3_aa: CASSLGDRPTNEKLFF

v_call: TRBV4-1
clone_size: -
j_call: TRBJ2-7
cdr3_aa: CASSHQAGFGYEQYF

v_call: TRBV24-1
clone_size: -
j_call: TRBJ2-3
cdr3_aa: CATSDPSGRAPDTQYF

v_call: TRBV13
clone_size: -
j_call: TRBJ2-3
cdr3_aa: CASSYEKRGGEGTDTQYF

v_call: TRBV28
clone_size: -
j_call: TRBJ2-1
cdr3_aa: CATYGTSQFF

v_call: TRBV4-3
clone_size: once
j_call: TRBJ2-2
cdr3_aa: CASSRRLAGGLNTGELFF

v_call: TRBV30
clone_size: -
j_call: TRBJ2-1
cdr3_aa: CAWSLAGGYNEQFF

v_call: TRBV24-1
clone_size: -
j_call: TRBJ2-5
cdr3_aa: CATSDMTGPQETQYF

v_call: TRBV27
clone_size: -
j_call: TRBJ2-2
cdr3_aa: CASSSGTSDLGELFF

v_call: TRBV3-1/TRBV3-2
clone_size: -
j_call: TRBJ2-2
cdr3_aa: CASRIGGPGRNTGELFF

v_call: TRBV20-1
clone_size: few
j_call: TRBJ1-2
cdr3_aa: CSASRQGRANYGYTF

v_call: TRBV27
clone_size: once
j_call: TRBJ2-1
cdr3_aa: CASSFPPPGGEQFF

v_call: TRBV24-1
clone_size: -
j_call: TRBJ2-3
cdr3_aa: CATSDLTGTSGVTDTQYF

v_call: TRBV18
clone_size: -
j_call: TRBJ1-6
cdr3_aa: CASSGQGALNSPLHF

v_call: TRBV10-2
clone_size: once
j_call: TRBJ2-7
cdr3_aa: CASSELGLIYEQYF

v_call: TRBV21-1
clone_size: -
j_call: TRBJ2-2
cdr3_aa: CASSQGKGVPRAGELFF

v_call: TRBV18
clone_size: -
j_call: TRBJ1-2
cdr3_aa: CASSEGNYGYTF

v_call: TRBV4-3
clone_size: once
j_call: TRBJ2-7
cdr3_aa: CASSQDKGARGNEQYF

v_call: TRBV5-1
clone_size: -
j_call: TRBJ2-5
cdr3_aa: CASSLATGETQYF

v_call: TRBV6-5
clone_size: -
j_call: TRBJ1-5
cdr3_aa: CASSRGGGWQPQHF

v_call: TRBV7-9
clone_size: -
j_call: TRBJ1-1
cdr3_aa: CASRERGEAFF

v_call: TRBV4-2
clone_size: once
j_call: TRBJ1-5
cdr3_aa: CASSQDYDQPQHF

v_call: TRBV7-9
clone_size: once
j_call: TRBJ2-7
cdr3_aa: CASSFRQGQVEQYF